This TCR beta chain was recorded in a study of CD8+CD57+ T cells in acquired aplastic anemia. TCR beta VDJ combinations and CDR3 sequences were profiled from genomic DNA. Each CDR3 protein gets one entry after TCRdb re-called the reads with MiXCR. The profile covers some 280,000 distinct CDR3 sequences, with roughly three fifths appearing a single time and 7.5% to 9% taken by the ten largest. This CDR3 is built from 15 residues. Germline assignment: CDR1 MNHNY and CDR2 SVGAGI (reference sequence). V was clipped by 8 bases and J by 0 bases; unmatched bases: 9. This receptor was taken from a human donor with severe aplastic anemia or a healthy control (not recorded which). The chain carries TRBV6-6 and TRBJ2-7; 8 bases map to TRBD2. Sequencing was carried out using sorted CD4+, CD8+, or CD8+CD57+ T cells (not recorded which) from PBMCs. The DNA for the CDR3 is TGTGCCAGCCAACGACTCGGGGGGGACTCCTACGAGCAGTACTTC. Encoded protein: CASQRLGGDSYEQYF.